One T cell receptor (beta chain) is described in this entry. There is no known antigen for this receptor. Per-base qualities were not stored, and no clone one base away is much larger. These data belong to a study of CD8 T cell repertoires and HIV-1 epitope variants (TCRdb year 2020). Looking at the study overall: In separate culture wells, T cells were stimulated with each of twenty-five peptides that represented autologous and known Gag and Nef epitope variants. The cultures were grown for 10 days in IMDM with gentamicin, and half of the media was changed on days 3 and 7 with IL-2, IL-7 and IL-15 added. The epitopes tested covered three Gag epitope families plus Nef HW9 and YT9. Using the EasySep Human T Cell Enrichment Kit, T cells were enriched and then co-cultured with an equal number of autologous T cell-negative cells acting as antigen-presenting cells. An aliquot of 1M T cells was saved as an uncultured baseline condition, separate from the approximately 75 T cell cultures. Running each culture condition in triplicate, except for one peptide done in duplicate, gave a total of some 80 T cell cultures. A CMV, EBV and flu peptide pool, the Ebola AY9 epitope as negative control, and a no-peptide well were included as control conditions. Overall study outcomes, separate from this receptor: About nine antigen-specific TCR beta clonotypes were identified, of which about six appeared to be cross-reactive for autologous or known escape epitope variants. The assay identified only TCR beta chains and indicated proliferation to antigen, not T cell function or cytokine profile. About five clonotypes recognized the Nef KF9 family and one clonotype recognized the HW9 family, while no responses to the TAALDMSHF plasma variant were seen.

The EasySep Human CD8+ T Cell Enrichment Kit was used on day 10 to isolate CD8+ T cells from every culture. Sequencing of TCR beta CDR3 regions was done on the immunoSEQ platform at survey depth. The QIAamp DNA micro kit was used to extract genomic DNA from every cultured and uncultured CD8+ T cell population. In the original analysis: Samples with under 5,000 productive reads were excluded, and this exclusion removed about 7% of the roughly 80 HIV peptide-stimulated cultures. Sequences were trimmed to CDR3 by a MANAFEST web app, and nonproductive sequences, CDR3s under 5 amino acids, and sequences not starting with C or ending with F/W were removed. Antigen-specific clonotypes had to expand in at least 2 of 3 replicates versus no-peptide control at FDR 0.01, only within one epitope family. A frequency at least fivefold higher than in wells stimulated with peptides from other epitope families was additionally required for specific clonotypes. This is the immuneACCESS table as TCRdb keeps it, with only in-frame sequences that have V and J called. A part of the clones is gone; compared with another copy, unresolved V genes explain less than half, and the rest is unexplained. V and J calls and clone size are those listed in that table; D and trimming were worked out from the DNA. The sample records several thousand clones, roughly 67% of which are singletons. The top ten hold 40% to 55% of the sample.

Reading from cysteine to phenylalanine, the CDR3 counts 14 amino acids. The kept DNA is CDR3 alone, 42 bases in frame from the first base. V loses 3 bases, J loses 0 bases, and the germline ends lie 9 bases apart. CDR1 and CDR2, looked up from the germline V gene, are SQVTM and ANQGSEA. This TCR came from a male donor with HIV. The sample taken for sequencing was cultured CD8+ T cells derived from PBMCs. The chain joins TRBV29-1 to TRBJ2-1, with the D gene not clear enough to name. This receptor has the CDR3 CSVELGSSYNEQFF. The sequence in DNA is TGCAGCGTTGAGTTGGGCTCCTCCTACAATGAGCAGTTCTTC.